The 3 T cell receptor beta chains reported below all come from one sample, sequenced in a study of OX40 agonist ivuxolimab in advanced cancers. Sequencing was performed with immunoSEQ multiplex PCR; in TCRdb, only in-frame clones are kept and a portion is missing. The sample contains approximately 77,000 clones, about 90% of which appear only once. Material: CD4+ or CD8+ T cells sorted from blood, obtained in a trial of the OX40 agonist ivuxolimab. These receptors originate from an adult with an advanced solid tumor such as melanoma, head and neck, liver or kidney cancer.

This clone was detected a few times. This chain uses TRBV27 with TRBJ2-2; perhaps TRBD2 as D (6 bases). V was clipped by 10 bases and J by 6 bases, with 15 bases between them. Germline CDR1 and CDR2: MNHEY and SMNVEV (reference sequence). The CDR3 is 13 amino acids. In nucleotides, the CDR3 is TGTGCCACCAAGACGGGGGAAGCCGGGGAGCTGTTTTTT. This codes for CATKTGEAGELFF.

This clone has just one count. The chain uses TRBV27 and TRBJ2-3; tentatively, D is TRBD2 (6 bases). V lost 7 bases and J 6 bases, leaving 11 bases between the germline ends. CDR1 MNHEY and CDR2 SMNVEV come from the germline V gene (reference sequence). This CDR3 contains 12 residues. CDR3 DNA: TGTGCCAGCATCGGAGGGCACGATACGCAGTATTTT. As protein: CASIGGHDTQYF.

This clone was detected once. J is TRBJ2-3 and V is TRBV27; D unresolved. The CDR3 contains 16 residues. Trimming took off 5 bases at V and 6 bases at J, with 21 bases between the two ends. Germline-derived CDR1 and CDR2 are MNHEY and SMNVEV (reference sequence). The CDR3 sequence: CASSDLSGPRWDTQYF. The CDR3, as DNA: TGTGCCAGCAGTGATCTCTCGGGCCCCCGGTGGGATACGCAGTATTTT.